What follows are 18 T cell receptor beta chains derived from one specimen sequenced in a study of Graves' ophthalmopathy and Graves' hyperthyroidism. Transcripts of RNA were the source for amplifying TCR beta CDR3 regions. In the first round, RT-PCR was carried out with HTBI primers, and a multiplex PCR formed the second round. TCRdb re-derived calls from the multiplex PCR reads in MiXCR, one entry per CDR3 protein. The table shows about 380,000 distinct CDR3 sequences, with 15% occurring only once. Sequenced: peripheral blood. The receptors were gathered from a woman under 30 with stable Graves' hyperthyroidism.

In its sample, this clonotype was seen a few times. This chain links TRBV3-1 with TRBJ2-5; D unresolved. The V end lost 0 bases, the J end lost 5 bases, and 13 bases lay between the germline ends. The CDR3 length is 15 residues. Germline lookup yields CDR1 LGHDT and CDR2 YNNKEL (reference sequence). The DNA for the CDR3 is TGTGCCAGCAGCCAAGATGTCTTAGCCGAGGAGACCCAGTACTTC. As protein: CASSQDVLAEETQYF.

For this clonotype: This may be a read error: a much more frequent sequence differs by one nucleotide. The rearrangement links TRBV6-2 or TRBV6-3 to TRBJ2-7; possible D gene TRBD1, 6 bases. Trimming took 3 bases from V and 2 from J, leaving 14 bases between them. This CDR3 has 15 residues. The germline gives CDR1 MNHEY, CDR2 SVGEGT. DNA for the CDR3: TGTGCCAGCAGTTATAAATTGACAGGCACCTACGAGCAGTACTTC. It codes for CASSYKLTGTYEQYF.

This clonotype is a singleton in its sample. A read error may be the cause here, since a much bigger clone is one base away. The CDR3 reads CASRGEANTGELFF. As DNA, the CDR3 is TGTGCCAGCAGAGGAGAGGCGAACACCGGGGAGCTGTTTTTT. V usage is TRBV6-1 and J usage is TRBJ2-2; the D is unclear. CDR1 is MNHNS and CDR2 is SASEGT in the germline V gene. The CDR3 contains 14 residues. V shed 6 bases and J shed 0 bases, with 8 bases lying between them.

As for this clonotype: A read error is likely, as this CDR3 ends without the conserved phenylalanine or tryptophan. This chain links TRBV6-2 or TRBV6-3 with TRBJ1-3; a weak D match, TRBD1 (5 bases). Germline V gives CDR1 MNHEY, CDR2 SVGEGT. The CDR3 extends over 12 amino acids. V was cut by 2 bases and J by 8 bases, with 7 bases left in between. The CDR3 loop reads CASSYLGDTIYL. The CDR3 nucleotides read TGTGCCAGCAGTTACCTGGGGGACACCATATATTTG.

This clonotype was seen at least ten times. The CDR3 DNA is TGTGCCAGCAGCTTCCAATCTGAAGCTTTCTTT. Protein sequence: CASSFQSEAFF. The V and J genes are TRBV5-6 and TRBJ1-1; no definite D call. Looked up from germline, CDR1 is SGHDT and CDR2 is YYEEEE. Trimming removed 2 bases at V and 6 bases at J, with 5 bases between. The CDR3 covers 11 residues.

The CDR3 DNA reads TGCGCCAGCAGCGTCGACGGTAGAGGGACTGAAGCTTTCTTT. This codes for CASSVDGRGTEAFF. This chain joins TRBV5-1 and TRBJ1-1; D is ambiguous. Germline CDR1 SGHRS, CDR2 YFSETQ. The CDR3 totals 14 residues. Trimming cost V 4 bases and J 5 bases, with 15 bases left between them.

V is TRBV20-1 and J is TRBJ2-2, with 9 nucleotides matching TRBD2. This CDR3 is built from 15 residues. Germline V gives CDR1 DFQATT, CDR2 SNEGSKA (reference sequence). After removal of 4 bases from V and 4 bases from J, the junction contained 7 bases not matched to a gene. The CDR3 DNA follows: TGCAGTGCTACCCTAGCGGGGCGGGGCACCGGGGAGCTGTTTTTT. Translated: CSATLAGRGTGELFF.

This clonotype has at least ten counts. The chain joins TRBV6-2 or TRBV6-3 to TRBJ2-7; 7 bases are a match to TRBD2. This CDR3 has 14 residues. Germline CDR1 reads MNHEY; CDR2 reads SVGEGT. Germline trimming cut 4 bases from V and 3 bases from J; bases unmatched to any gene: 6. CDR3 amino acids: CASSWAGELYEQYF. The CDR3 region has the DNA TGTGCCAGCAGTTGGGCGGGGGAACTCTACGAGCAGTACTTC.

Only one count was recorded for this clonotype. This may stem from a read error, because a much larger clone lies one nucleotide away. V is TRBV6-4 and J is TRBJ2-7; D not resolved. The CDR3 length is 13 residues. Trimming left V 8 bases short and J 0 bases short, with 11 bases between. The V gene's germline CDR1 is MRHNA and CDR2 SNTAGT. The CDR3 nucleotides read TGTGCCAGCGAGGTCCGGAGCTCCTACGAGCAGTACTTC. Translated: CASEVRSSYEQYF.

The chain links TRBV6-2 or TRBV6-3 to TRBJ1-2; tentatively, D is TRBD1 (5 bases). V was pared by 2 bases and J by 2 bases, with 9 bases between. From germline, CDR1 is MNHEY and CDR2 SVGEGT. CDR3 length: 14 residues. Written as DNA, the CDR3 is TGTGCCAGCAGTTACGAATCAGGGAACTATGGCTACACCTTC. As protein: CASSYESGNYGYTF.

This clonotype was counted at least ten times. The chain has TRBV7-3 and TRBJ2-6; D is unresolved. The CDR3 is 15 amino acids. Germline V gene sequence: CDR1 SGHTA, CDR2 FQGTGA. Trimming left V 6 bases short and J 2 bases short, with 11 bases between. This chain's CDR3 is CASSIGPAGANVLTF. The CDR3 DNA reads as TGTGCCAGCAGTATAGGCCCGGCTGGGGCCAACGTCCTGACTTTC.

This clonotype was seen ten or more times. A much larger clone differs by one base, so this may be a read error. This rearrangement joins TRBV12-3 or TRBV12-4 to TRBJ1-1; no reliable D call. This CDR3 region has 12 residues. The V end was cut by 8 bases, the J end by 1 base, with 8 bases between. This CDR3 is CASGYRNTEAFF. The CDR3 DNA is TGTGCCAGCGGTTACAGGAACACTGAAGCTTTCTTT.

This clonotype was observed a handful of times. This chain links TRBV7-3 with TRBJ2-3; 9 bases match TRBD2. The CDR3 is 16 residues long. After removal of 1 base from V and 5 bases from J, the junction contained 7 bases not matched to a gene. The germline gives CDR1 SGHTA, CDR2 FQGTGA. The DNA of the CDR3 is TGTGCCAGCAGCTTAAGCGGGGGGGCCGAGGGAGATACGCAGTATTTT. This translates into CASSLSGGAEGDTQYF. The full variable domain, its missing parts supplied by reference TRBV7-3 and TRBJ2-3, is GAGVSQTPSNKVTEKGKYVELRCDPISGHTALYWYRQSLGQGPEFLIYFQGTGAADDSGLPNDRFFAVRPEGSVSTLKIQRTERGDSAVYLCASSLSGGAEGDTQYFGPGTRLTVL.

This clonotype has a count of ten or more. The chain joins TRBV20-1 to TRBJ1-6; D unresolved. CDR3 length equals 13 residues. The V and J ends lost 2 bases and 7 bases respectively, with 9 bases between them. CDR1 DFQATT and CDR2 SNEGSKA come from the germline V gene (reference sequence). CDR3 residues: CSARSTGNSPLHF. In DNA form, the CDR3 reads TGCAGTGCTAGATCCACTGGGAATTCACCCCTCCACTTT.

This clonotype has at least ten counts. CDR3 amino acids: CASSYLSLRVNTEAFF. CDR3 nucleotides: TGTGCCAGCAGTTACCTCAGTTTGCGGGTAAACACTGAAGCTTTCTTT. The gene calls are TRBV6-5 and TRBJ1-1; D gene unclear. The CDR3 has 16 residues. Trimming stripped 2 bases from V and 2 bases from J, with 15 bases between. Germline lookup yields CDR1 MNHEY and CDR2 SVGAGI.

Ten or more counts support this clonotype. This rearrangement joins TRBV12-3 or TRBV12-4 to TRBJ2-2; 11 positions match TRBD1. The trim removed 8 bases at V and 7 bases at J, leaving 3 bases unmatched. This CDR3 is built from 13 residues. The CDR3 here is CASRTGGFGELFF. CDR3 DNA sequence: TGTGCCAGCCGGACAGGGGGCTTCGGGGAGCTGTTTTTT.

This clonotype was recorded many times. The V gene is TRBV7-9, the J gene TRBJ2-4, with 8 bases identical to TRBD1. Germline V gene lookup returns CDR1 SEHNR and CDR2 FQNEAQ (reference sequence). V lost 6 bases and J lost 0; bases outside the gene matches: 10. This CDR3 is 17 amino acids long. The CDR3 protein is CASSPGLQGVAKNIQYF. In nucleotides, the CDR3 is TGTGCCAGCAGTCCAGGATTACAGGGGGTAGCCAAAAACATTCAGTACTTC.

As concerns this clonotype: Lacking the conserved final phenylalanine or tryptophan, this CDR3 likely reflects a read error. No DNA is shown, since the ends of the CDR3 on it are uncertain; the CDR3 is the one TCRdb lists. The chain links TRBV25-1 to TRBJ1-1; TRBD1, as called in the table, went unchecked against the DNA. Inclusive of both ends, the CDR3 amounts to 13 amino acids. Germline V gene sequence: CDR1 MGHDK, CDR2 SYGVNS. CDR3 residues: CASLRGPNTEALY.